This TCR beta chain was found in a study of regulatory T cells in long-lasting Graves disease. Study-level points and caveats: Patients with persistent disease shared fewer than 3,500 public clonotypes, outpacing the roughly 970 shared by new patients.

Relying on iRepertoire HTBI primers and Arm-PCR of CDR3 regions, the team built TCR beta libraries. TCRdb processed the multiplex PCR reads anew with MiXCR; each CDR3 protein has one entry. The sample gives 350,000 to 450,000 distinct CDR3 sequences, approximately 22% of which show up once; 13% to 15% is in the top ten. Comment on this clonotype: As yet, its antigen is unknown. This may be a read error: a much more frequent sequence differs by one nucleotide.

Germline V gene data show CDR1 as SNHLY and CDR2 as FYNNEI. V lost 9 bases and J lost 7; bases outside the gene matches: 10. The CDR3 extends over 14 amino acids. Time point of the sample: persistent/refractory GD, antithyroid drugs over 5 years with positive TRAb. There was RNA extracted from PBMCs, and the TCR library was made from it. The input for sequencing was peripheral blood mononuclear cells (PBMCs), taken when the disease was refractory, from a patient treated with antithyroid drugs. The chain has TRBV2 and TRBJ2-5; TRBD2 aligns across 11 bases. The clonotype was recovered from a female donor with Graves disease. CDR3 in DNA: TGTGCCAGTTTGACTAGCGGGAAAGCTGGGACCCAGTACTTC. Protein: CASLTSGKAGTQYF.